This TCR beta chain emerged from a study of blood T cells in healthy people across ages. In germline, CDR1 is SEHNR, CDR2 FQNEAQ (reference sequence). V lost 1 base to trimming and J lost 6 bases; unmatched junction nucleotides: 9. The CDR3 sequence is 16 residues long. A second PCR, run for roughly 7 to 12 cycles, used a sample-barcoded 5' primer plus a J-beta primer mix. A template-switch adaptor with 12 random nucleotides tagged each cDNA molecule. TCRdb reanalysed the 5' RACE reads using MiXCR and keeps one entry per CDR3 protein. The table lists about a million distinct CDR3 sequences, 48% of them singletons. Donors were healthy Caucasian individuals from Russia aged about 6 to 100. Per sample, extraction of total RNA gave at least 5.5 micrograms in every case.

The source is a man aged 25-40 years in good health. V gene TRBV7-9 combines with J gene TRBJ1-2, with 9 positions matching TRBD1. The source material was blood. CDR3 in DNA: TGTGCCAGCAGCTTAGATGTAACCGGGACAGGGCATGGCTACACCTTC. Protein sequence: CASSLDVTGTGHGYTF.